Presented here are 31 T cell receptor beta chains from one specimen sequenced in a study of response to subunit inactivated influenza vaccine. TCRdb called the RT-PCR reads again in MiXCR, with one record for every CDR3 protein. Of 750,000 to 850,000 distinct CDR3 sequences listed, approximately 18% are singletons. Source: PBMCs from blood, taken more than 4 days after vaccination. The source of these receptors is a man aged 45-60 years who received an inactivated influenza vaccine.

This clonotype occurred many times. The chain recombines TRBV29-1 with TRBJ2-3, with TRBD1 as a possible D gene (6 bases). This CDR3 comprises 12 residues. Germline CDR1 and CDR2: SQVTM and ANQGSEA. Trimming took off 6 bases at V and 4 bases at J, with 11 bases between the two ends. For the CDR3, the DNA is TGCAGCGTCGGCGGACAGTCAGATACGCAGTATTTT. Residues: CSVGGQSDTQYF.

This clonotype has ten or more counts. The chain is built from TRBV28 and TRBJ1-5; possibly TRBD1 for D (5 bases). The CDR3 consists of 16 residues. Germline lookup yields CDR1 MDHEN and CDR2 SYDVKM. Trimming left V 6 bases short and J 5 bases short, with 20 bases between. The DNA of the CDR3 is TGTGCCAGCAGGGGCTCGCGGGGCACCATACATCAGCCCCAGCATTTT. Its translation: CASRGSRGTIHQPQHF. Looking up the rest from reference TRBV28 and TRBJ1-5 gives the full variable domain: DVKVTQSSRYLVKRTGEKVFLECVQDMDHENMFWYRQDPGLGLRLIYFSYDVKMKEKGDIPEGYSVSREKKERFSLILESASTNQTSMYLCASRGSRGTIHQPQHFGDGTRLSIL.

The chain couples TRBV10-3 to TRBJ2-7; 13 positions match TRBD2. The CDR3 has 17 residues. The V and J ends lost 3 bases and 2 bases, in that order; junction bases with no gene match: 7. From germline, CDR1 is ENHRY and CDR2 SYGVKD. The CDR3 protein is CAISDPTSGGPPYEQYF. The CDR3 region has the DNA TGTGCCATCAGTGATCCGACTAGCGGGGGGCCACCCTACGAGCAGTACTTC.

The rearrangement links TRBV25-1 to TRBJ2-5; TRBD1 matches 9 bases. Unmatched junction bases numbered 7, after V lost 6 bases and J lost 5 bases. This CDR3 is built from 14 residues. From germline, CDR1 is MGHDK and CDR2 SYGVNS. This CDR3 is CASRTGTGLETQYF. The CDR3 DNA reads as TGTGCCAGCAGGACTGGGACAGGGCTTGAGACCCAGTACTTC.

This clonotype was seen a handful of times. The chain links TRBV12-3 or TRBV12-4 to TRBJ1-5; D gene uncertain. CDR3 length: 15 residues. Trimming took 0 bases from V and 2 from J, leaving 8 bases between them. CDR3 sequence: CASSLAVGRNQPQHF. In DNA form, the CDR3 reads TGTGCCAGCAGTTTAGCGGTAGGGCGCAATCAGCCCCAGCATTTT.

J is TRBJ2-5 and V is TRBV19; D remains unclear. CDR3 size: 12 residues. V shed 3 bases and J shed 5 bases, with 7 bases lying between them. The germline V gene has CDR1 LNHDA and CDR2 SQIVND (reference sequence). CDR3 protein: CASSMPLETQYF. Here the CDR3 DNA reads TGTGCCAGTAGTATGCCATTGGAGACCCAGTACTTC.

This clonotype showed up many times. This chain links TRBV29-1 with TRBJ2-5, with 13 bases fitting TRBD2. The CDR3 sequence is 14 residues long. V shed 6 bases, J shed 7 bases, and the junction held 8 bases outside the gene matches. CDR1 is SQVTM and CDR2 is ANQGSEA in the germline V gene. In DNA, the CDR3 is TGCAGCGTCACCGGGACTAGCGGGGCTGGGACCCAGTACTTC. Translating it yields CSVTGTSGAGTQYF.

This clonotype was counted only a few times. CDR3 nucleotide sequence: TGTGCCAGCAGCCAAGATGACCGTGATGGCTACACCTTC. Translated, it gives CASSQDDRDGYTF. The rearrangement joins TRBV4-2 to TRBJ1-2; D is unclear. Trimming took 0 bases from V and 6 from J, leaving 8 bases between them. The germline gives CDR1 LGHNA, CDR2 YNFKEQ. This CDR3 is built from 13 residues.

J is TRBJ2-3 and V is TRBV4-1, with D unclear. Germline CDR1 and CDR2: MGHRA and YSYEKL. The CDR3 spans 15 residues. Deletions cut 4 bases from V and 2 bases from J, with 13 bases between. The CDR3 DNA sequence: TGCGCCAGCAGCCTCATGGCTCTCCTCACAGATACGCAGTATTTT. It is translated as CASSLMALLTDTQYF.

The chain has TRBV12-3 or TRBV12-4 and TRBJ1-1; no clear D. V was pared by 7 bases and J by 1 base, with 4 bases between. CDR3 length: 11 residues. The CDR3 DNA reads as TGTGCCAGCAAGAGGAACACTGAAGCTTTCTTT. Translation: CASKRNTEAFF.

This clonotype was counted at least ten times. The rearrangement joins TRBV12-3 or TRBV12-4 to TRBJ2-1, with 7 bases aligning to TRBD2. J gave up 9 bases and V 5 bases, and 16 bases lay outside the gene matches. The CDR3 sequence is 16 residues long. The CDR3 sequence is CASSAHLAAALGEQFF. In DNA, the CDR3 is TGTGCCAGCAGTGCACACCTAGCGGCAGCCCTCGGTGAGCAGTTCTTC.

This clonotype was detected a few times. V and J are TRBV25-1 and TRBJ1-4, with D unresolved. Germline-derived CDR1 and CDR2 are MGHDK and SYGVNS. Trimming removed 2 bases from V and 8 bases from J, with 15 bases in between. This CDR3 spans 15 amino acids. The CDR3 sequence: CASSERKGRNEKLFF. Here the CDR3 DNA reads TGTGCCAGCAGTGAACGGAAGGGAAGAAACGAAAAACTGTTTTTT.

The table lists this clonotype with a few counts. The V call is TRBV6-5, the J call TRBJ2-5, with D tentatively TRBD2 (6 bases). The V end was cut by 2 bases, the J end by 3 bases, with 10 bases between. The CDR3 is 14 amino acids. Per germline, CDR1 MNHEY and CDR2 SVGAGI. This chain's CDR3 is CASSYRGGKETQYF. DNA of the CDR3: TGTGCCAGCAGTTACCGTGGGGGGAAAGAGACCCAGTACTTC.

There are a few counts of this clonotype. The gene calls are TRBV28 and TRBJ2-7; TRBD1 agrees at 8 bases. J was trimmed by 3 bases and V by 4 bases; bases with no gene match: 8. CDR3 length: 15 residues. Germline V gene sequence: CDR1 MDHEN, CDR2 SYDVKM. Here the CDR3 DNA reads TGTGCCAGCAGTTCCCCAGGGGGACAGGACTACGAGCAGTACTTC. This codes for CASSSPGGQDYEQYF.

The V and J genes are TRBV19 and TRBJ2-7, with D possibly matching TRBD1 (6 bases). CDR1 is LNHDA, CDR2 SQIVND, per germline (reference sequence). The CDR3 consists of 14 residues. Trimming pared 2 bases from V and 5 bases from J, leaving 13 bases between. CDR3: CASSIYSGDDEQYF. DNA for the CDR3: TGTGCCAGTAGTATATACTCAGGGGACGACGAGCAGTACTTC. The full variable domain, rest sourced from reference TRBV19 and TRBJ2-7, is DGGITQSPKYLFRKEGQNVTLSCEQNLNHDAMYWYRQDPGQGLRLIYYSQIVNDFQKGDIAEGYSVSREKKESFPLTVTSAQKNPTAFYLCASSIYSGDDEQYFGPGTRLTVT.

V and J are TRBV7-9 and TRBJ2-3; D remains unclear. Trimming took off 2 bases at V and 3 bases at J, with 12 bases between the two ends. The CDR3 is made up of 15 amino acids. Germline CDR1 is SEHNR and CDR2 is FQNEAQ (reference sequence). The CDR3 DNA is TGTGCCAGCAGCTTAAATTTGAAAGGGACAGATACGCAGTATTTT. Protein: CASSLNLKGTDTQYF.

The chain has TRBV12-3 or TRBV12-4 and TRBJ2-7; D remains ambiguous. This CDR3 has 13 residues. V was pared by 5 bases and J by 3 bases, with 11 bases between. The CDR3 sequence: CASSPLRFYEQYF. As DNA, the CDR3 is TGTGCCAGCAGTCCCCTCCGGTTCTACGAGCAGTACTTC.

This clonotype has a handful of counts. The chain's CDR3 is CATSDTTGSRSYNEQFF. CDR3 in DNA: TGTGCCACCAGTGACACGACCGGGTCGAGGTCCTACAATGAGCAGTTCTTC. This chain connects TRBV24-1 to TRBJ2-1; D is unresolved. Trimming removed 4 bases at V and 1 base at J, with 16 bases between. Germline-derived CDR1 and CDR2 are KGHDR and SFDVKD. The CDR3 sequence is 17 residues long.

The chain is built from TRBV12-3 or TRBV12-4 and TRBJ1-2; TRBD1 matches 7 bases. This CDR3 region has 14 residues. V shed 6 bases and J 3 bases; nucleotides not matched to a gene: 7. The DNA of the CDR3 is TGTGCCAGCAGCGCCGGACAGGACCACTATGGCTACACCTTC. It specifies CASSAGQDHYGYTF.

The table lists this clonotype with a few counts. V is TRBV5-1 and J is TRBJ2-5; 7 nucleotides align to TRBD1. Germline lookup yields CDR1 SGHRS and CDR2 YFSETQ. The V segment lost 4 bases and the J segment 2 bases; nucleotides outside the gene matches: 8. The CDR3 is 15 residues long. The CDR3 nucleotides read TGCGCCAGCAGCCCCGGGACAGCCCCACAAGAGACCCAGTACTTC. It specifies CASSPGTAPQETQYF. The variable domain in full, completed from reference TRBV5-1 and TRBJ2-5, reads KAGVTQTPRYLIKTRGQQVTLSCSPISGHRSVSWYQQTPGQGLQFLFEYFSETQRNKGNFPGRFSGRQFSNSRSEMNVSTLELGDSALYLCASSPGTAPQETQYFGPGTRLLVL.

The rearrangement uses TRBV19 and TRBJ2-1; 10 positions agree with TRBD2. V was pared by 4 bases and J by 8 bases, with 8 bases of the junction left unmatched. Germline CDR1 and CDR2: LNHDA and SQIVND (reference sequence). The CDR3 loop spans 15 amino acids. CDR3 loop: CASSTVAGGNYEQFF. The DNA of the CDR3 is TGTGCCAGTAGTACCGTAGCGGGAGGAAACTATGAGCAGTTCTTC. Drawing the rest from reference TRBV19 and TRBJ2-1, the complete variable domain is DGGITQSPKYLFRKEGQNVTLSCEQNLNHDAMYWYRQDPGQGLRLIYYSQIVNDFQKGDIAEGYSVSREKKESFPLTVTSAQKNPTAFYLCASSTVAGGNYEQFFGPGTRLTVL.

The chain employs TRBV5-1 and TRBJ2-7, with 7 positions matching TRBD2. Germline assignment: CDR1 SGHRS and CDR2 YFSETQ. Trimming cost V 4 bases and J 3 bases; bases outside gene matches: 4. This CDR3 is built from 13 residues. This CDR3 reads CASSRGTNYEQYF. As DNA, the CDR3 is TGCGCCAGCAGCCGAGGGACTAACTACGAGCAGTACTTC.

The genes are TRBV11-3 and TRBJ1-6, with D maybe TRBD1 (5 bases). The CDR3 covers 14 residues. Germline V gene lookup returns CDR1 SGHNT and CDR2 YENEEA. V dropped 4 bases and J dropped 6 bases, with 10 bases sitting between them. As DNA, the CDR3 is TGTGCCAGCAGCTCCGGACAAATTAATTCACCCCTCCACTTT. The encoded protein is CASSSGQINSPLHF.

This clonotype showed up just a few times. The chain has TRBV20-1 and TRBJ2-3, with 9 bases aligning to TRBD1. The CDR3 has 13 residues. Trimming took 4 bases from V and 5 from J; bases not matched to a gene: 4. The germline gives CDR1 DFQATT, CDR2 SNEGSKA (reference sequence). CDR3 residues: CSATGTGLDTQYF. CDR3 nucleotides: TGCAGTGCTACCGGGACAGGGCTAGATACGCAGTATTTT.

This clonotype was recorded many times. The rearrangement links TRBV6-6 to TRBJ2-7, with D perhaps matching TRBD1 (5 bases). The CDR3 totals 13 residues. In germline, CDR1 is MNHNY, CDR2 SVGAGI (reference sequence). V was pared by 5 bases and J by 5 bases, with 13 bases between. DNA for the CDR3: TGTGCCAGCAGTCTCCAGTGGGGCAACGAGCAGTACTTC. The encoded protein is CASSLQWGNEQYF.

This clonotype was counted only a few times. V is TRBV4-1 and J is TRBJ2-3, with 8 bases that match TRBD2. The CDR3 sequence is 15 residues long. V gave up 0 bases and J gave up 6 bases; unmatched junction bases: 5. Germline V CDR1 and CDR2: MGHRA, YSYEKL. The CDR3: CASSQEWLAGDTQYF. Written as DNA, the CDR3 is TGCGCCAGCAGCCAAGAATGGCTAGCGGGTGATACGCAGTATTTT.

The CDR3 DNA reads as TGTGCCAGCAAGGCGGAGGGCCACGAGCAGTACTTC. Encoded protein: CASKAEGHEQYF. This chain uses TRBV12-3 or TRBV12-4 with TRBJ2-7, with D possibly matching TRBD2 (6 bases). Trimming left V 7 bases short and J 5 bases short, with 12 bases between. The length of the CDR3 is 12 residues.

The CDR3 is CASSQNPGYNEQFF. In nucleotides, the CDR3 is TGCGCCAGCAGCCAAAATCCCGGCTACAATGAGCAGTTCTTC. The chain is built from TRBV4-3 and TRBJ2-1; unclear D gene. From germline, CDR1 is LGHNA and CDR2 YSLEER. V lost 2 bases to trimming and J lost 3 bases, with 8 bases between them. The CDR3 totals 14 residues.

This chain connects TRBV5-1 to TRBJ2-7, with 7 bases identical to TRBD2. V gave up 4 bases and J gave up 4 bases; unmatched junction bases: 11. The CDR3 has 15 amino acids. Germline CDR1 SGHRS, CDR2 YFSETQ. CDR3 loop: CASSPSAGIQYEQYF. The CDR3 region has the DNA TGCGCCAGCAGCCCGTCAGCGGGAATCCAATACGAGCAGTACTTC.

The chain recombines TRBV4-3 with TRBJ2-1, with TRBD1 matching over 8 bases. CDR3 length: 14 residues. J lost 6 bases, V lost 1 base, and 2 bases had no gene match. From germline, CDR1 is LGHNA and CDR2 YSLEER. In DNA, the CDR3 is TGCGCCAGCAGCCAAGCAGGGGGCCTCAATGAGCAGTTCTTC. It codes for CASSQAGGLNEQFF.

The chain links TRBV5-6 to TRBJ1-1; D is perhaps TRBD1 (5 bases). V lost 1 base and J 3 bases, leaving 10 bases between the germline ends. Germline CDR1 SGHDT, CDR2 YYEEEE. The CDR3 is made up of 14 amino acids. CDR3 amino acids: CASSLYGAHTEAFF. The CDR3, as DNA: TGTGCCAGCAGCTTGTACGGGGCGCACACTGAAGCTTTCTTT.